This T cell receptor beta chain was captured in a study of somatic mutations in cytotoxic T cells in rheumatoid arthritis. V lost 3 bases and J 7 bases, leaving 12 bases between the germline ends. CDR1 LNHDA and CDR2 SQIVND come from the germline V gene (reference sequence). The CDR3 is 13 residues long. The repertoire was sequenced with immunoSEQ multiplex PCR; TCRdb's copy has only in-frame clones and lacks some. The sample contains about 11,000 clones, approximately 69% of which appear only once. Sequenced sample: CD8+ T cells sorted from blood. The chain employs TRBV19 and TRBJ2-5; no clear D. This receptor was obtained from an older man in good health. CDR3: CASSIVAGGTQYF. The DNA of the CDR3 is TGTGCCAGTAGTATCGTAGCAGGCGGGACCCAGTACTTC.